Sequencing of this T cell receptor beta chain was carried out in a study of T cells after yellow fever vaccination (dated by TCRdb to the late 2010s). Looking at the study overall: Memory subsets (EM, EMRA, CM and Tscm) were sorted on a BD FACS Aria III using CD3, CD45RA, CCR7 and CD95 staining. Blood was drawn at multiple timepoints before and after primary and secondary immunization, with bulk PBMC replicates and cell subsets isolated. Memory subsets were sorted on days 0, 15 and 45 and at 18 months after primary vaccination, and on days 0, 15 and 45 after the 30-year booster. The SMART-Seq v4 Ultra Low Input RNA kit was used to prepare libraries from fractions with low cell numbers. Two healthy male donors, one aged 18 to 30 and one aged 30 to 39 years, were included in the cohort. To track T-cell clones before and after primary and booster YFV17D yellow fever vaccination, bulk TCR alpha and beta repertoires were sequenced longitudinally.

This clonotype was found a few times. Base quality data are lacking; no much larger clone is found one base away. In light of the paper, this sample's treatment or condition label describes: live attenuated yellow fever vaccine strain. A standard Ficoll-Paque protocol was used to isolate PBMCs from peripheral blood. For sorted memory subsets, RNA extraction was done with the RNeasy Micro Kit. The full study reports these points: Because abundant contaminating clonotypes from the bulk population could be contained in FACS-sorted repertoires, computational filtering was required. After the booster, most of the clones that had expanded following primary vaccination were detected again (about 95% of CD4 and 80% to 90% of CD8), which suggests that memory was broadly maintained. Because the study included only a couple of donors, the extent to which the findings can be generalized is limited. A small fraction of clonotypes showed up in both the CD4 and CD8 compartments, probably as a result of convergent recombination. Compared with the primary T-cell response, the secondary T-cell response was faster but weaker, reaching its peak on day 5 rather than on day 15. On day 0, almost all vaccine-responding clonotypes were found to be below detection in the sorted memory subsets.

There are 14 amino acids in the CDR3, from cysteine to phenylalanine inclusive. Only the CDR3 DNA is retained, 42 bases long and in frame from the first base. Trimming takes 5 bases off V and 5 bases off J; junction bases not matched to a gene: 8. Sequencing used an Illumina NovaSeq 6000. TCR cDNA was synthesized by 5'RACE template switching, which introduced a universal primer site and unique molecular identifiers. Priming of cDNA synthesis was performed from both the TCR alpha and TCR beta constant segments. Libraries were amplified in two PCR steps, with sample barcodes and sequencing adapters added in the second step. Sequencing of libraries was done on Illumina HiSeq 2500 (2x100 bp) or NovaSeq (2x150 bp). The paper's data handling went like this. MIGEC was used to demultiplex reads and collapse the reads into UMI consensus sequences, and MiXCR was used for V(D)J alignment. Vaccine-responding clonotypes were defined with edgeR using replicate PBMC samples, requiring FDR below 0.01 and a log2 fold change above 5 up to day 15. Each bulk clonotype received a CD4 or CD8 identity based on whether the sequenced CD4 or CD8 repertoire contained that clonotype at higher abundance. To estimate the distribution of each clone across memory phenotypes, clonotype frequencies in memory subsets were weighted by FACS-sorted cell numbers. Starting from the raw public reads, TCRdb applied fastp trimming at Q25, assembled clones with MiXCR and retained in-frame beta chains. Entries that share a CDR3 protein sequence are merged under the most common genes and DNA. These V and J calls derive from TCRdb rather than the authors' analysis. The table for this sample lists about 58,000 distinct CDR3 sequences; 5.7% of them were counted only once. About a third of the sample belongs to the ten largest clones.

The chain is assembled from TRBV12-3 or TRBV12-4 and TRBJ2-5, and TRBD1 matches 7 of the central bases. This sequence was found in a man aged 18 to 35 who received the YFV17D yellow fever vaccine. Here the sequenced sample was PBMCs, either bulk or a sorted T-cell subset (CD4+, CD8+, memory, or dextramer-sorted; not recorded which), taken on the day of the yellow fever booster vaccination. CDR3 loop: CASSPTGTQETQYF. In nucleotides, the sequence is TGTGCCAGCAGTCCGACAGGGACCCAGGAGACCCAGTACTTC.